One sample yielded the 19 T cell receptor beta chains listed below, sequenced in a study of T cells in women clearing cervical HPV infection. Assay: immunoSEQ multiplex PCR; the TCRdb copy retains only in-frame clones and omits some. In total, the table holds roughly 35,000 clones. Material: blood buffy coat. These receptors came from a woman between 18 and 70 years old with a cervical HPV16 infection that either progressed to CIN3+ or cleared (not recorded which).

About this clone itself: From the germline J gene comes the end of the CDR3, since the read stops 3 residues before it. V usage is TRBV7-2 and J usage is TRBJ1-1; possibly TRBD1 for D (5 bases). V shed 0 bases and J shed 1 base, with 12 bases lying between them. This CDR3 region has 16 residues. Germline CDR1 SGHTA, CDR2 FQGNSA. CDR3 sequence: CASSLAGRGWNTEAFF. The CDR3 DNA, read in part, is TGTGCCAGCAGCTTAGCGGGCCGGGGGTGGAACACTGAA.

A word on this clone: The read falls 3 residues short of the CDR3 end, and the missing part is taken from the germline J gene. J is TRBJ1-5 and V is TRBV2; D is unclear. The germline gives CDR1 SNHLY, CDR2 FYNNEI. The CDR3 loop spans 13 amino acids. The ends were cut back, 7 bases at V and 1 base at J, with 8 bases in the middle. CDR3 residues: CASKYLSNQPQHF. The part of the CDR3 DNA that was read is TGTGCCAGCAAGTACCTAAGCAATCAGCCC.

Note on this clone: The read halts 3 residues ahead of the CDR3 end, with the missing end drawn from the germline J gene. This chain joins TRBV5-4 and TRBJ1-1; possible D gene TRBD1, 6 bases. The CDR3 runs to 15 residues. With 2 bases removed from V and 1 base from J, the gap between germline ends came to 12 bases. Germline V gene sequence: CDR1 SGHNT, CDR2 YYREEE (reference sequence). The DNA read from the CDR3 is TGTGCCAGCAGCTTACCGGGACAAACGAACACTGAA. It translates to CASSLPGQTNTE. The entire CDR3 reads CASSLPGQTNTEAFF.

About this clone itself: The CDR3 end is not reached by the read, which stops 3 residues before it; the germline J gene fills it in. V is TRBV20-1 and J is TRBJ2-7, with TRBD1 matching over 10 bases. Germline V gene sequence: CDR1 DFQATT, CDR2 SNEGSKA (reference sequence). With V trimmed by 5 bases and J by 3 bases, 7 bases remained unmatched. This CDR3 has 14 residues. The covered CDR3 bases are TGCAGTGCTCCCGGGACAGGGGACTACTACGAG. Its protein product is CSAPGTGDYYE. The CDR3 in its entirety is CSAPGTGDYYEQYF.

As concerns this clone: One junction end does not reproduce the germline sequence, and a read error may be involved. The sequence runs out 3 residues before the end of the CDR3; the remainder is reconstructed from the germline J gene. This rearrangement joins TRBV20-1 to TRBJ2-2, with D hard to call. CDR1 and CDR2 from the germline V gene are DFQATT and SNEGSKA (reference sequence). The CDR3 extends over 13 amino acids. The covered CDR3 bases are TGCAGTGCCAGAGGTGGCGGTGGTTCACCG. Translation gives CSARGGGGSP. The whole CDR3 sequence is CSARGGGGSPLFF.

In regard to this clone: Sequencing ends 3 residues short of the CDR3 end; the germline J gene provides the rest. This chain joins TRBV28 and TRBJ2-3, with a tentative D call TRBD2 (6 bases). Trimming cost V 2 bases and J 3 bases, with 9 bases left between them. CDR3 length equals 14 residues. Germline V lookup: CDR1 MDHEN, CDR2 SYDVKM. CDR3 bases read: TGTGCCAGCAGTTTAGTTGCGGGGACAGATACG. As protein: CASSLVAGTDT. The whole CDR3 protein reads CASSLVAGTDTQYF.

In the case of this clone: The CDR3 end falls 3 residues outside the read, so it is completed with the germline J gene. The chain joins TRBV19 to TRBJ2-7, with D maybe TRBD1 (5 bases). V was cut by 6 bases and J by 2 bases, with 17 bases left in between. CDR3 length: 15 residues. CDR1 is LNHDA, CDR2 SQIVND, per germline (reference sequence). CDR3 region: CASSPRGGNAYEQYF. The covered CDR3 bases are TGTGCCAGTAGCCCTAGGGGCGGCAACGCCTACGAG.

As for this clone: Read coverage stops 3 residues before the CDR3 terminus; the germline J gene supplies the remainder. V is TRBV5-1 and J is TRBJ1-4; D remains unclear. This CDR3 region has 14 residues. Per the germline V gene, CDR1 is SGHRS and CDR2 is YFSETQ. V lost 0 bases and J lost 8, with 11 bases in between. The sequenced CDR3 bases are TGCGCCAGCAGCTTGGCCGGGGAGGGAGAAAAA. Its translation is CASSLAGEGEK. Given in full, the CDR3 is CASSLAGEGEKLFF.

For this clone: The read finishes 3 residues shy of the CDR3 end, and the germline J gene is used to complete it. This chain connects TRBV20-1 to TRBJ1-4; 9 nucleotides line up with TRBD1. CDR3 length: 15 amino acids. Per the germline V gene, CDR1 is DFQATT and CDR2 is SNEGSKA (reference sequence). Trimming at V came to 3 bases and at J to 6 bases, leaving 8 bases not matched to a gene. CDR3 region: CSASTTGTGYEKLFF. CDR3 DNA (partial): TGCAGTGCTAGTACAACTGGGACAGGGTATGAAAAA.

In regard to this clone: The read terminates 3 residues before the CDR3 end, so the remaining end is supplied by the germline J gene. The chain employs TRBV7-9 and TRBJ1-4; the D gene is possibly TRBD1 (6 bases). This CDR3 contains 12 residues. The germline V gene has CDR1 SEHNR and CDR2 FQNEAQ (reference sequence). The part of the CDR3 DNA that was read is TGTGCCAGCAGCTTAAGCCAGGGGAAA. This sequence encodes CASSLSQGK. The full CDR3 is CASSLSQGKLFF.

Notes on this clone: The read falls 3 residues short of the CDR3 end, and the missing part is taken from the germline J gene. The chain is built from TRBV19 and TRBJ2-3; TRBD1 agrees at 8 bases. V lost 3 bases to trimming and J lost 5 bases; unmatched junction nucleotides: 7. The CDR3 contains 15 residues. CDR1 is LNHDA, CDR2 SQIVND, per germline (reference sequence). Partial CDR3 DNA: TGTGCCAGTAGTATGGCGGACAGGGACCTAGATACG. Translating gives CASSMADRDLDT. The complete CDR3 sequence is CASSMADRDLDTQYF.

A remark on this clone: With the read ending 3 residues before the CDR3 end, the germline J gene is used to fill in that end. This chain connects TRBV18 to TRBJ2-2; D possibly corresponds to TRBD1 (5 bases). Germline CDR1 KGHSH, CDR2 LQKENI. The CDR3 sequence is 11 residues long. V lost 6 bases, J lost 9 bases, and 8 bases lay in between. CDR3 region: CASSPDRELFF. The CDR3 DNA, read in part, is TGTGCCAGCTCCCCGGACAGGGAG.

Note on this clone: The missing CDR3 end, 3 residues past where the read stops, is filled in from the germline J gene. The chain joins TRBV2 to TRBJ1-5; no clear D. The CDR3 is 16 amino acids. The germline V gene encodes CDR1 SNHLY and CDR2 FYNNEI. V was pared by 6 bases and J by 0 bases, with 15 bases between. CDR3 DNA, as far as it was read: TGTGCCAGCAGAACCAGGAAATCGATTAGCAATCAGCCC. Amino acid sequence: CASRTRKSISNQP. The CDR3 in full is CASRTRKSISNQPQHF.

With respect to this clone: Read sequence stops 3 residues before the CDR3 end, and the germline J gene provides the missing end. This sequence joins TRBV7-9 and TRBJ1-2; possible D gene TRBD1, 6 bases. The CDR3 is made up of 15 amino acids. The germline V gene has CDR1 SEHNR and CDR2 FQNEAQ (reference sequence). The CDR3 loop is CASSSTSDRTYDYTF. The CDR3 bases that were read are TGTGCCAGCAGCTCCACCTCCGACAGGACTTACGAC.

As concerns this clone: The read is 3 residues too short to cover the CDR3 end, so that end is filled in from the germline J gene. The chain couples TRBV19 to TRBJ1-4; 7 bases are a match to TRBD1. CDR1 LNHDA and CDR2 SQIVND come from the germline V gene (reference sequence). The CDR3 spans 15 residues. V shed 5 bases, J shed 5 bases, and the junction held 8 bases outside the gene matches. This CDR3 is CASSASGGQNEKLFF. CDR3 DNA (partial): TGTGCCAGTAGTGCCTCAGGGGGACAAAATGAAAAA.

With respect to this clone: The read stops 3 residues short of the end of the CDR3; the missing end is completed from the germline J gene. V is TRBV5-1 and J is TRBJ1-4; 9 nucleotides agree with TRBD1. There are 13 residues in the CDR3. Germline-derived CDR1 and CDR2 are SGHRS and YFSETQ. This CDR3 is CASSLQGGQGLFF. The sequenced part of the CDR3 DNA is TGCGCCAGCAGCTTGCAAGGGGGACAGGGA. Using reference TRBV5-1 and TRBJ1-4 for the parts outside the CDR3, the full variable domain is KAGVTQTPRYLIKTRGQQVTLSCSPISGHRSVSWYQQTPGQGLQFLFEYFSETQRNKGNFPGRFSGRQFSNSRSEMNVSTLELGDSALYLCASSLQGGQGLFFGSGTQLSVL.

In the case of this clone: The CDR3 goes on 3 residues after the read ends, and that part is filled in from the germline J gene. The genes are TRBV5-6 and TRBJ2-2, with 8 bases aligning to TRBD1. Germline CDR1 and CDR2: SGHDT and YYEEEE. The CDR3 runs 13 residues. CDR3 DNA (partial): TGTGCCAGCAGCGGACAGGGTAATTCACCG. Its translation: CASSGQGNSP. The CDR3 reads in full as CASSGQGNSPLFF.

As concerns this clone: The sequenced fragment ends 3 residues before the CDR3 boundary, so the rest is inferred from the germline J gene. The chain is built from TRBV9 and TRBJ2-7; unclear D gene. In germline, CDR1 is SGDLS, CDR2 YYNGEE. CDR3 size: 15 residues. Trimming pared 0 bases from V and 4 bases from J, leaving 14 bases between. CDR3 DNA, as far as it was read: TGTGCCAGCAGCGTAGATGTAGGGCCAATATACGAG. This gives the protein CASSVDVGPIYE. The full CDR3 protein is CASSVDVGPIYEQYF.

Of note for this clone: Read coverage stops 3 residues before the CDR3 terminus; the germline J gene supplies the remainder. The V call is TRBV7-2, the J call TRBJ1-1; D unresolved. Looked up from germline, CDR1 is SGHTA and CDR2 is FQGNSA. The CDR3 totals 13 residues. V lost 1 base and J 6 bases, leaving 9 bases between the germline ends. CDR3 amino acids: CASSLDPFAEAFF. The CDR3 bases that were read are TGTGCCAGCAGCTTAGATCCCTTCGCTGAA.